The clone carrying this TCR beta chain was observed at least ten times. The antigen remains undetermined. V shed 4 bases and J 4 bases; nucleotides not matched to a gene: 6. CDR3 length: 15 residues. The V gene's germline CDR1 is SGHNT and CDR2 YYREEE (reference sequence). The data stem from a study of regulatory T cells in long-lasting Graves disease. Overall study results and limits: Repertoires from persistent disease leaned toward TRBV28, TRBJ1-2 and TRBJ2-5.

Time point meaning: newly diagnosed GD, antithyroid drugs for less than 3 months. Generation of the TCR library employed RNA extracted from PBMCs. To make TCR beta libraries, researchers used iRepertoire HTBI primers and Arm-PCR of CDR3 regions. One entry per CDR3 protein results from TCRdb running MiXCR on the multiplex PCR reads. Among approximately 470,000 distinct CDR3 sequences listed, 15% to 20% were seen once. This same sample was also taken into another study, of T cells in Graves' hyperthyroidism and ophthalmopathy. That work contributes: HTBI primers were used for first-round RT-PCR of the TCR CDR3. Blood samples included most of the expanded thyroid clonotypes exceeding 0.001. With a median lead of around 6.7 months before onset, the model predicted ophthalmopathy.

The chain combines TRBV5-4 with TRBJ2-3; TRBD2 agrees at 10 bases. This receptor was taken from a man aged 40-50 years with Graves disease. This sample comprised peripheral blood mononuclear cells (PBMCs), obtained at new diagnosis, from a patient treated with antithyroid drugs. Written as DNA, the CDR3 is TGTGCCAGCAGCCTAGCGGGAGTTCCCCCAGATACGCAGTATTTT. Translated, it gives CASSLAGVPPDTQYF.